The text below deals with one T cell receptor beta chain. These data belong to a study of T-cell reconstitution after alpha-beta-depleted transplantation in children. V was shortened by 5 bases and J by 1 base, with 9 bases between the two germline ends. This CDR3 has 12 residues. Per the germline V gene, CDR1 is DFQATT and CDR2 is SNEGSKA (reference sequence). This sample's TCRbeta library carried unique molecular identifier barcodes. TCRdb fed the PCR reads into MiXCR, producing one record per CDR3 protein. The repertoire consists of about 420,000 distinct CDR3 sequences, with approximately 11% occurring once and the leading ten covering approximately 5%.

The sample here was PBMCs from the stem cell graft donor, taken from the stem cell graft. This sequence originates from a human donor who donated a stem cell graft to a child with acute myeloid leukemia. The chain employs TRBV20-1 and TRBJ2-7; D is possibly TRBD1 (5 bases). The CDR3 protein is CSAPAGSYEQYF. CDR3 sequence (DNA): TGCAGTGCTCCGGCAGGGTCCTACGAGCAGTACTTC.